A selection of T cell receptor beta chains follows, all from one sample in a study of post-analysis software for immune sequencing data. MiXCR was run by TCRdb on the PCR reads, yielding one entry per CDR3 protein. The repertoire has about 400,000 distinct CDR3 sequences, less than 40% of them found once; the top ten carry around an eighth. Sequenced sample: blood. All receptors derive from a girl aged 10 to 17 with multiple sclerosis. Each CDR3 is given with its conserved first and last residue. Fields, in order: CDR3 protein, CDR3 DNA, J gene, clone size, V gene, CDR3 length, D gene. The D gene is left open where the match is weak. Clone size is shown for a subset of rows, as once, few, many or a class of expanded clone.

CDR3: CSASATSKGGYEQYF
DNA: TGCAGTGCTAGTGCGACTTCAAAAGGGGGCTACGAGCAGTACTTC
J: TRBJ2-7
size: .
V: TRBV20-1
length: 15
D: .

CDR3: CASSWTYEQYF
DNA: TGTGCCAGCAGTTGGACCTACGAGCAGTACTTC
J: TRBJ2-7
size: many
V: TRBV6-1
length: 11
D: .

CDR3: CASSLRGPGYNEQFF
DNA: TGTGCCAGCAGTTTAAGGGGGCCAGGTTACAATGAGCAGTTCTTC
J: TRBJ2-1
size: .
V: TRBV12-3/TRBV12-4
length: 15
D: TRBD1

CDR3: CASKVVWVDETRYF
DNA: TGTGCCAGCAAAGTGGTCTGGGTTGACGAGACCCGGTACTTC
J: TRBJ2-7
size: .
V: TRBV27
length: 14
D: .

CDR3: CASSYRRGGTEAFF
DNA: TGTGCCAGCAGCTACCGACGGGGGGGGACTGAAGCTTTCTTT
J: TRBJ1-1
size: .
V: TRBV7-2
length: 14
D: .

CDR3: CASSVQDRTAQYF
DNA: TGTGCCAGCAGTGTTCAGGACAGGACGGCCCAGTACTTC
J: TRBJ2-7
size: .
V: TRBV25-1
length: 13
D: TRBD1

CDR3: CASSPGQGVKERYF
DNA: TGTGCCAGCAGCCCCGGACAGGGGGTGAAGGAGCGGTACTTC
J: TRBJ2-7
size: .
V: TRBV12-3/TRBV12-4
length: 14
D: TRBD1

CDR3: CASSPSGTDEQYF
DNA: TGTGCCAGCAGCCCTTCCGGGACAGACGAGCAGTACTTC
J: TRBJ2-7
size: .
V: TRBV7-6
length: 13
D: TRBD1

CDR3: CSGNGGANEQFF
DNA: TGCAGTGGTAACGGGGGGGCCAATGAGCAGTTCTTC
J: TRBJ2-1
size: .
V: TRBV20-1
length: 12
D: TRBD2

CDR3: CASSQIAAGGYNEQFF
DNA: TGTGCCAGCAGCCAAATTGCGGCAGGGGGTTACAATGAGCAGTTCTTC
J: TRBJ2-1
size: .
V: TRBV7-3
length: 16
D: TRBD1

CDR3: CASSQVNRETQYF
DNA: TGTGCCAGCAGCCAAGTGAACCGAGAGACCCAGTACTTC
J: TRBJ2-5
size: few
V: TRBV3-1
length: 13
D: .

CDR3: CASSSRQTNSPLHF
DNA: TGTGCCAGCAGCTCCAGACAGACTAATTCACCCCTCCACTTT
J: TRBJ1-6
size: .
V: TRBV7-2
length: 14
D: .

CDR3: CASSTPGGSTDTQYF
DNA: TGTGCCAGCAGTACCCCGGGGGGGAGCACAGATACGCAGTATTTT
J: TRBJ2-3
size: few
V: TRBV12-3/TRBV12-4
length: 15
D: TRBD2

CDR3: CASTKTQGQGDTEAFF
DNA: TGCGCCAGCACCAAAACACAGGGACAGGGAGATACTGAAGCTTTCTTT
J: TRBJ1-1
size: .
V: TRBV5-1
length: 16
D: TRBD1

CDR3: CVSRGPGYGTDTQYF
DNA: TGTGTCAGCAGGGGGCCAGGGTACGGGACAGATACGCAGTATTTT
J: TRBJ2-3
size: .
V: TRBV4-2
length: 15
D: TRBD1

CDR3: CSVRTGLTEAFF
DNA: TGCAGCGTCCGGACAGGGCTCACTGAAGCTTTCTTT
J: TRBJ1-1
size: .
V: TRBV29-1
length: 12
D: TRBD1

CDR3: CASSQDPGGGLYEQYF
DNA: TGCGCCAGCAGCCAAGATCCCGGCGGGGGACTCTACGAGCAGTACTTC
J: TRBJ2-7
size: .
V: TRBV4-1
length: 16
D: TRBD2

CDR3: CASSLVWGSGANVLTF
DNA: TGTGCCAGCAGCTTAGTTTGGGGCTCTGGGGCCAACGTCCTGACTTTC
J: TRBJ2-6
size: few
V: TRBV7-9
length: 16
D: .

CDR3: CASSQHRTDHYEQYF
DNA: TGCGCCAGCAGCCAACACCGGACAGATCACTACGAGCAGTACTTC
J: TRBJ2-7
size: few
V: TRBV4-3
length: 15
D: .

CDR3: CASGLSGTSGGREQFF
DNA: TGTGCTAGTGGTCTCTCGGGAACTAGCGGAGGGAGGGAGCAGTTCTTC
J: TRBJ2-1
size: .
V: TRBV12-5
length: 16
D: TRBD2

CDR3: CASSPGPGGGEQFF
DNA: TGTGCCAGCAGCCCCGGGCCGGGTGGCGGTGAGCAGTTCTTC
J: TRBJ2-1
size: .
V: TRBV11-2
length: 14
D: .

CDR3: CSGTSGSDTQYF
DNA: TGCAGTGGGACTAGCGGGTCAGATACGCAGTATTTT
J: TRBJ2-3
size: .
V: TRBV20-1
length: 12
D: TRBD2

CDR3: CASTPLGISPSGANVLTF
DNA: TGTGCCAGCACTCCTTTAGGTATCTCCCCTTCTGGGGCCAACGTCCTGACTTTC
J: TRBJ2-6
size: .
V: TRBV27
length: 18
D: .

CDR3: CATRTTVSSYNEQFF
DNA: TGTGCCACCCGTACCACGGTAAGCTCCTACAATGAGCAGTTCTTC
J: TRBJ2-1
size: .
V: TRBV27
length: 15
D: .

CDR3: CASSFPQLGGARGETQYF
DNA: TGTGCCAGCAGTTTTCCTCAGTTGGGGGGGGCTCGGGGGGAGACCCAGTACTTC
J: TRBJ2-5
size: .
V: TRBV28
length: 18
D: .

CDR3: CASSQENYQPQHF
DNA: TGCGCCAGCAGCCAAGAGAACTATCAGCCCCAGCATTTT
J: TRBJ1-5
size: .
V: TRBV4-1
length: 13
D: .

CDR3: CASTRGGGKNIQYF
DNA: TGTGCCAGCACCCGAGGCGGGGGCAAAAACATTCAGTACTTC
J: TRBJ2-4
size: few
V: TRBV5-6
length: 14
D: TRBD2

CDR3: CASSDMVSAERIEQFF
DNA: TGTGCCAGCAGCGACATGGTTTCGGCGGAGAGAATTGAGCAGTTCTTC
J: TRBJ2-1
size: few
V: TRBV14
length: 16
D: .

CDR3: CSGGQGGANYGYTF
DNA: TGCAGTGGGGGACAGGGGGGAGCTAACTATGGCTACACCTTC
J: TRBJ1-2
size: .
V: TRBV20-1
length: 14
D: TRBD1

CDR3: CASSAGGPGTGIANYGYTF
DNA: TGTGCCAGCAGTGCGGGGGGTCCCGGGACAGGGATCGCCAACTATGGCTACACCTTC
J: TRBJ1-2
size: .
V: TRBV28
length: 19
D: TRBD1

CDR3: CASSEGEQSFSNQPQHF
DNA: TGTGCCAGCAGTGAGGGGGAGCAAAGTTTCAGCAATCAGCCCCAGCATTTT
J: TRBJ1-5
size: .
V: TRBV6-1
length: 17
D: .

CDR3: CASSDPRDTQETQYF
DNA: TGCGCCAGCAGCGACCCCCGGGACACCCAAGAGACCCAGTACTTC
J: TRBJ2-5
size: .
V: TRBV5-1
length: 15
D: .

CDR3: CASSLGRDSLDGYTF
DNA: TGTGCCAGCAGCCTCGGAAGGGATTCCCTAGATGGCTACACCTTC
J: TRBJ1-2
size: .
V: TRBV27
length: 15
D: .

CDR3: CASSFGFGDYGYTF
DNA: TGTGCCAGCAGTTTCGGGTTCGGGGACTATGGCTACACCTTC
J: TRBJ1-2
size: .
V: TRBV12-3/TRBV12-4
length: 14
D: .

CDR3: CASSEYWGTEAFF
DNA: TGTGCCAGCAGTGAATATTGGGGCACTGAAGCTTTCTTT
J: TRBJ1-1
size: .
V: TRBV25-1
length: 13
D: .

CDR3: CASSPRRRGGDEQFF
DNA: TGTGCCAGCTCACCACGGCGACGAGGGGGCGATGAGCAGTTCTTC
J: TRBJ2-1
size: .
V: TRBV18
length: 15
D: TRBD1

CDR3: CASSFVVDRSNQPQHF
DNA: TGTGCCAGCAGCTTCGTCGTGGACAGGTCCAATCAGCCCCAGCATTTT
J: TRBJ1-5
size: .
V: TRBV12-3/TRBV12-4
length: 16
D: TRBD1

CDR3: CASSLGVVGETQYF
DNA: TGTGCCAGCAGCTTAGGGGTGGTGGGAGAGACCCAGTACTTC
J: TRBJ2-5
size: few
V: TRBV7-9
length: 14
D: .

CDR3: CASSFEGTGTTEAFF
DNA: TGTGCCAGCAGCTTCGAAGGGACAGGGACCACTGAAGCTTTCTTT
J: TRBJ1-1
size: .
V: TRBV7-9
length: 15
D: TRBD1

CDR3: CASSYKATLRTEQYF
DNA: TGTGCCAGCAGTTACAAGGCTACCCTACGGACCGAGCAGTACTTC
J: TRBJ2-7
size: few
V: TRBV6-5
length: 15
D: .

CDR3: CASSYSIDLGNEQYF
DNA: TGTGCCAGCAGTTACTCAATAGATCTGGGGAACGAGCAGTACTTC
J: TRBJ2-7
size: .
V: TRBV6-5
length: 15
D: .

CDR3: CAISRNQETQYF
DNA: TGTGCCATCAGCCGGAACCAAGAGACCCAGTACTTC
J: TRBJ2-5
size: .
V: TRBV10-3
length: 12
D: .

CDR3: CASSPITGGDSPLHF
DNA: TGTGCCAGCAGTCCTATCACAGGGGGAGATTCACCCCTCCACTTT
J: TRBJ1-6
size: few
V: TRBV12-3/TRBV12-4
length: 15
D: TRBD1